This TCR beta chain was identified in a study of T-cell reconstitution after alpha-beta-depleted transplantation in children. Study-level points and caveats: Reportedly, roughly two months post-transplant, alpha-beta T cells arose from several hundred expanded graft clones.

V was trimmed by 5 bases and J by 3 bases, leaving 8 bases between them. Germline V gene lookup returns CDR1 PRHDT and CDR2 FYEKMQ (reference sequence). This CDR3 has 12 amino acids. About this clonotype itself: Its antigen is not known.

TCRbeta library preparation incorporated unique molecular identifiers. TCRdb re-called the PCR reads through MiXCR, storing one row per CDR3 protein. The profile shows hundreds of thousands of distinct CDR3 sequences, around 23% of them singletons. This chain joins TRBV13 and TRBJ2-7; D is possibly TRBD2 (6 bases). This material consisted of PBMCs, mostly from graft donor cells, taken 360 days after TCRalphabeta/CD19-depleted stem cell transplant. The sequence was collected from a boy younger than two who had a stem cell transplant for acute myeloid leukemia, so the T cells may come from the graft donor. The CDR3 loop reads CASSMEGYEQYF. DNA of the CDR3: TGTGCCAGCAGCATGGAGGGCTACGAGCAGTACTTC. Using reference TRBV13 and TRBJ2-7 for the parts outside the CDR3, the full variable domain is AAGVIQSPRHLIKEKRETATLKCYPIPRHDTVYWYQQGPGQDPQFLISFYEKMQSDKGSIPDRFSAQQFSDYHSELNMSSLELGDSALYFCASSMEGYEQYFGPGTRLTVT.